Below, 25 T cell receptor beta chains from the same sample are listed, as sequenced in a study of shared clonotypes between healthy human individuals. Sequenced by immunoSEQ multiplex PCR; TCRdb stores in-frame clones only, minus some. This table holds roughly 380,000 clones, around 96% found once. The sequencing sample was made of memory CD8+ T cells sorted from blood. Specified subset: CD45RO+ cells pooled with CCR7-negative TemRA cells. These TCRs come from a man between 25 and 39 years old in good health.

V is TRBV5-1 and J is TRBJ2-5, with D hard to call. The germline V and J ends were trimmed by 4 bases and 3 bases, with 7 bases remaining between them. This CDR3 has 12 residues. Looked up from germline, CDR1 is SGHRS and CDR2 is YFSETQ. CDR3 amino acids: CASSPYKETQYF. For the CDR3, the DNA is TGCGCCAGCAGCCCCTATAAAGAGACCCAGTACTTC.

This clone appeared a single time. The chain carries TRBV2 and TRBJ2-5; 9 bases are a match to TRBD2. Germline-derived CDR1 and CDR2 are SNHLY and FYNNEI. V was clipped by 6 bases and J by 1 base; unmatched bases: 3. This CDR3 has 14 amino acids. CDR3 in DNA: TGTGCCAGCAGCGCACTAGCGGGCCAAGAGACCCAGTACTTC. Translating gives CASSALAGQETQYF.

The CDR3 loop is CANRPGLAGSYEQYF. CDR3 bases: TGTGCCAACCGACCAGGACTAGCGGGCTCCTACGAGCAGTACTTC. The chain uses TRBV7-9 and TRBJ2-7; 11 bases fit TRBD2. The germline gives CDR1 SEHNR, CDR2 FQNEAQ (reference sequence). V lost 10 bases to trimming and J lost 0 bases; unmatched junction nucleotides: 8. The CDR3 extends over 15 amino acids.

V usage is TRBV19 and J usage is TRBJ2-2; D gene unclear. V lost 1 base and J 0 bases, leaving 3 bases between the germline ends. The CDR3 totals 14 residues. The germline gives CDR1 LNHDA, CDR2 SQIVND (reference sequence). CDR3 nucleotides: TGTGCCAGTAGTATAGTTACGAACACCGGGGAGCTGTTTTTT. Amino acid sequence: CASSIVTNTGELFF.

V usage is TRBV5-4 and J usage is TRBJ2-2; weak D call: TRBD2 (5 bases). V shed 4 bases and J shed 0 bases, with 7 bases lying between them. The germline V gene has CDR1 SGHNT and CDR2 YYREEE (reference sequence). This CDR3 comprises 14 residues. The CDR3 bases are TGTGCCAGCAGCGCGGGTTCGAACACCGGGGAGCTGTTTTTT. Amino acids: CASSAGSNTGELFF.

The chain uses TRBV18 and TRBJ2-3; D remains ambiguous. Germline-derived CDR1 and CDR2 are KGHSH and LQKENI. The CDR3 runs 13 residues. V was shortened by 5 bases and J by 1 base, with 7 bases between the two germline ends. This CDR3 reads CASSYVGTDTQYF. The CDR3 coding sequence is TGTGCCAGCTCATACGTGGGCACAGATACGCAGTATTTT.

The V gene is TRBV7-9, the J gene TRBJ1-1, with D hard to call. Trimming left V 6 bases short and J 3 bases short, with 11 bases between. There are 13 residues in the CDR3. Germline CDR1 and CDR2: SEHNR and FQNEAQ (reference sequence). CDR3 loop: CASRSDGDTEAFF. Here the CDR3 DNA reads TGTGCCAGCAGATCGGACGGGGACACTGAAGCTTTCTTT.

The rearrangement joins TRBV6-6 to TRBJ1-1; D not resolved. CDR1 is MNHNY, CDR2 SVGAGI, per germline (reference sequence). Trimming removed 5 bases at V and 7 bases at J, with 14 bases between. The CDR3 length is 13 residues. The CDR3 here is CASSGPERGEAFF. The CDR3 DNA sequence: TGTGCCAGCAGTGGACCGGAACGAGGTGAAGCTTTCTTT.

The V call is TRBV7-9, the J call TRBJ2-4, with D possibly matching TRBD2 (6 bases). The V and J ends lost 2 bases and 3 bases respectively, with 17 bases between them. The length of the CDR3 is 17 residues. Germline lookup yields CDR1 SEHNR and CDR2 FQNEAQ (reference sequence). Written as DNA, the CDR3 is TGTGCCAGCAGCTTATTGGTCGCGGGATCCGACAAAAACATTCAGTACTTC. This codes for CASSLLVAGSDKNIQYF.

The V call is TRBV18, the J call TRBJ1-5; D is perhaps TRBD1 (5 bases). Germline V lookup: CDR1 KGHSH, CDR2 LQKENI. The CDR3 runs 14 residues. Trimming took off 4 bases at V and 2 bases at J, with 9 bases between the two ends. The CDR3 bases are TGTGCCAGCTCACAGGGGTCGGGCAATCAGCCCCAGCATTTT. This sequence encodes CASSQGSGNQPQHF.

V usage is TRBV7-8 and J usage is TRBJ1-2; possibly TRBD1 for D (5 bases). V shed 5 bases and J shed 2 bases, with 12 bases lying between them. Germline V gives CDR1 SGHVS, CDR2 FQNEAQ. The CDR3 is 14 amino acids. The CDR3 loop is CASSLRDRNYGYTF. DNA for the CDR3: TGTGCCAGCAGCCTGAGAGACAGAAACTATGGCTACACCTTC. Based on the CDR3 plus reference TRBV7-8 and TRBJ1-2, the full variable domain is GAGVSQSPRYKVAKRGQDVALRCDPISGHVSLFWYQQALGQGPEFLTYFQNEAQLDKSGLPSDRFFAERPEGSVSTLKIQRTQQEDSAVYLCASSLRDRNYGYTFGSGTRLTVV.

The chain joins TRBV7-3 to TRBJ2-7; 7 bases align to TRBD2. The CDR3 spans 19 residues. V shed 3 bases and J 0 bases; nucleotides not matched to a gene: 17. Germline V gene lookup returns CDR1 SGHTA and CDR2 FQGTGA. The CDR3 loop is CASSFEKEGGRDHSYEQYF. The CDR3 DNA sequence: TGTGCCAGCAGCTTTGAAAAGGAAGGTGGGAGGGACCACTCCTACGAGCAGTACTTC.

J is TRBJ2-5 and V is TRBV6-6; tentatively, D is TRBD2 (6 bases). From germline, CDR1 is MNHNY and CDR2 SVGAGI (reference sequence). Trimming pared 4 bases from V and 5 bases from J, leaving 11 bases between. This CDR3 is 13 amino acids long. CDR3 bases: TGTGCCAGCAGTTTAGGGGACTGGGAGACCCAGTACTTC. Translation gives CASSLGDWETQYF.

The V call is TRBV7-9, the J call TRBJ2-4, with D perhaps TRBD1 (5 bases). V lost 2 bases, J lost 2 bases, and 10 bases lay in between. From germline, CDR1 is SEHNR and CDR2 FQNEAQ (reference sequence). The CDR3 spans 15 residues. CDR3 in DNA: TGTGCCAGCAGCTTACTCAGGGATACCAAAAACATTCAGTACTTC. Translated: CASSLLRDTKNIQYF. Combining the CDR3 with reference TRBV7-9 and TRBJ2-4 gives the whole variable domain DTGVSQNPRHKITKRGQNVTFRCDPISEHNRLYWYRQTLGQGPEFLTYFQNEAQLEKSRLLSDRFSAERPKGSFSTLEIQRTEQGDSAMYLCASSLLRDTKNIQYFGAGTRLSVL.

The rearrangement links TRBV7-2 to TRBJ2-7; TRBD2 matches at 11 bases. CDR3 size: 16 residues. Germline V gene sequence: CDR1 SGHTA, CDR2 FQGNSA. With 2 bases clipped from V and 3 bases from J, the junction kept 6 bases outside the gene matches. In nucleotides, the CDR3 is TGTGCCAGCAGCTTACAGCTAGCGGGAGGTCTCTACGAGCAGTACTTC. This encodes CASSLQLAGGLYEQYF.

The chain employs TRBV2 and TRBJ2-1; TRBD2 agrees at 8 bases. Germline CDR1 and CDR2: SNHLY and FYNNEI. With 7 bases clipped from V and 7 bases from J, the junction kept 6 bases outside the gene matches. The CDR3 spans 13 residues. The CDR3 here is CASTGTSVNEQFF. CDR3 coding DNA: TGTGCCAGCACTGGGACTAGTGTGAATGAGCAGTTCTTC.

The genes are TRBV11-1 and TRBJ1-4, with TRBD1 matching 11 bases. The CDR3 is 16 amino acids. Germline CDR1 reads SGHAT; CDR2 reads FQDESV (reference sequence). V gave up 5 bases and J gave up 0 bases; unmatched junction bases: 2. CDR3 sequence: CASSRGQGATNEKLFF. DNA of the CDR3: TGTGCCAGCAGCCGGGGACAGGGGGCAACTAATGAAAAACTGTTTTTT.

CDR3 sequence (DNA): TGTGCCAGTAGTAGGGACAGGCTCTCCACCGGGGAGCTGTTTTTT. Amino acids: CASSRDRLSTGELFF. The chain uses TRBV19 and TRBJ2-2; 8 bases are shared with TRBD1. With V trimmed by 4 bases and J by 4 bases, 5 bases remained unmatched. This CDR3 is 15 amino acids long. In germline, CDR1 is LNHDA, CDR2 SQIVND (reference sequence).

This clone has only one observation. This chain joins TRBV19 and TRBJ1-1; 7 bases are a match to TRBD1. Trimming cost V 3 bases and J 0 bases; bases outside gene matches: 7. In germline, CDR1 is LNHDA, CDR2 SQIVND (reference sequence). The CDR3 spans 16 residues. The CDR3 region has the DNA TGTGCCAGTAGTATGGTGACAGGGTCGATGAACACTGAAGCTTTCTTT. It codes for CASSMVTGSMNTEAFF.

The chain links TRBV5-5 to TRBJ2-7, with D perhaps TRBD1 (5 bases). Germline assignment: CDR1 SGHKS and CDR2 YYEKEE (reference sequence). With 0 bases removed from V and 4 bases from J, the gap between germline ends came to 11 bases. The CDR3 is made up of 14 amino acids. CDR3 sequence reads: CASSLVGRVYEQYF. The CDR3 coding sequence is TGTGCCAGCAGCTTGGTGGGCAGGGTATACGAGCAGTACTTC.

CDR3 sequence (DNA): TGCGCCAGCAGCAGACGCTGGGAGGTGGAGCTGTTTTTT. Its translation: CASSRRWEVELFF. The genes are TRBV4-1 and TRBJ2-2; a possible D gene is TRBD2 (6 bases). Trimming left V 5 bases short and J 10 bases short, with 14 bases between. Germline CDR1 and CDR2: MGHRA and YSYEKL. The CDR3 runs 13 residues.

The CDR3 loop reads CAWSAQGAYNEQFF. DNA of the CDR3: TGTGCCTGGAGTGCTCAGGGCGCCTACAATGAGCAGTTCTTC. The rearrangement uses TRBV30 and TRBJ2-1, with a possible D match to TRBD1 (5 bases). Germline CDR1 GTSNPN, CDR2 SVGIG (reference sequence). V lost 1 base and J 2 bases, leaving 9 bases between the germline ends. This CDR3 is 14 amino acids long.

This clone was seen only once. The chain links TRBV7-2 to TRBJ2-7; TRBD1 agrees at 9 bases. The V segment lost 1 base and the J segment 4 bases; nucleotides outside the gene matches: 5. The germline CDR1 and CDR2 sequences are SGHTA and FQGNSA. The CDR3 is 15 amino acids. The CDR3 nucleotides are TGTGCCAGCAGCTTAGAGGGGACAGGGATTTACGAGCAGTACTTC. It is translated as CASSLEGTGIYEQYF. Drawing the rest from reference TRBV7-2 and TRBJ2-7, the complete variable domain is GAGVSQSPSNKVTEKGKDVELRCDPISGHTALYWYRQSLGQGLEFLIYFQGNSAPDKSGLPSDRFSAERTGGSVSTLTIQRTQQEDSAVYLCASSLEGTGIYEQYFGPGTRLTVT.

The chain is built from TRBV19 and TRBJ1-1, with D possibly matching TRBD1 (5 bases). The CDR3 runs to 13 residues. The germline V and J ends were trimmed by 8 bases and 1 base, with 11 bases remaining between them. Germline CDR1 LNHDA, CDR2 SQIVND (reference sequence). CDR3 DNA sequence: TGTGCCAGTGGGACTACAGGGAACACTGAAGCTTTCTTT. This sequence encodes CASGTTGNTEAFF.

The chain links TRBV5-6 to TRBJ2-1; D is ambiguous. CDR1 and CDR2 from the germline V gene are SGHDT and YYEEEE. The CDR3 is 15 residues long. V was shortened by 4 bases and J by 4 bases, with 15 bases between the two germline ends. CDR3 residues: CASSNELGLYNEQFF. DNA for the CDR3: TGTGCCAGCAGCAACGAGCTAGGTCTTTACAATGAGCAGTTCTTC.